This T cell receptor beta chain was captured in a study of memory CD4+ T cells and cytomegalovirus serostatus. The overall study: Healthy Belgian adult donors included roughly ten CMV-positive and 24 CMV-negative people.

A few counts support this clone. As yet, its antigen is unknown. The sort gate was single viable CD3+CD4+CD8-CD45RO+ cells for memory CD4+ T cells. Donors' CMV status reflects serum IgG against pp150, pp28, p38, p52. Study-level points and caveats: Suggested: most of the CMV-linked TCR signature lies in CD4+ memory cells.

Looked up from germline, CDR1 is SEHNR and CDR2 is FQNEAQ (reference sequence). The V gene lost 5 bases and the J gene lost 0 bases, with 15 bases spanning the gap. The CDR3 has 16 amino acids. Per the study methods: Out-of-frame sequences were removed, leaving a few million distinct TCRbeta sequences. Profiled with immunoSEQ multiplex PCR; TCRdb holds only in-frame clones, not every one. V and J calls and clone size come straight from that table; D and trimming were deduced from the DNA. Altogether 40,000 to 60,000 clones are present, over 75% being singletons, with the ten largest covering roughly 0.76%.

This receptor was obtained from an adult in good health and CMV-seronegative. Sequenced sample: memory CD4+ T cells from blood. The V and J genes are TRBV7-9 and TRBJ2-3; D possibly uses TRBD1 or TRBD2 (5 bases each). The CDR3 DNA reads as TGTGCCAGCAGCCCTAGAGGGGATTCTAGCACAGATACGCAGTATTTT. The encoded protein is CASSPRGDSSTDTQYF.